The text below deals with one TCR beta chain. This sample stems from a study of control samples from healthy donors and cancer patients. Trimming at V came to 5 bases and at J to 6 bases, leaving 9 bases not matched to a gene. The germline gives CDR1 MNHEY, CDR2 SVGAGI. The CDR3 contains 14 residues. TCRdb's copy holds only in-frame clones and misses some; the assay was immunoSEQ multiplex PCR. Counted here are 150,000 to 200,000 clones, about 90% occurring once; the ten biggest clones make up approximately 4.9%. The V call is TRBV6-5, the J call TRBJ1-2, with TRBD1 matching over 7 bases. This sequence originates from a woman in her twenties or thirties in good health. The sample was blood. As DNA, the CDR3 is TGTGCCAGCAGTCCTCAGGGGGGGACTGATGGCTACACCTTC. Amino acids: CASSPQGGTDGYTF.